One and the same sample provided the 5 T cell receptor beta chains below, sequenced in a study of human T cells and chemical hapten exposure. The time point here: patch test 1, 2 weeks after DPC sensitization. The treatment is: therapeutic diphenylcyclopropenone sensitization with weekly scalp DPC. TCRdb ran MiXCR on the RACE reads and lists one entry per CDR3 protein. The data contain 180,000 or so distinct CDR3 sequences, around 13% of them singletons. Sample: whole blood, taken in connection with sensitization to the hapten diphenylcyclopropenone (DPC). Receptors were obtained from a woman in her 30s with alopecia areata. Some clones in this sample may be carry-over from other donors' samples.

This clonotype has ten or more counts. The chain employs TRBV18 and TRBJ2-5, with D perhaps matching TRBD1 or TRBD2 (5 bases each). The CDR3 spans 14 residues. Germline-derived CDR1 and CDR2 are KGHSH and LQKENI. Trimming shortened V by 2 bases and J by 2 bases, and 9 bases separated the two germline ends. The CDR3 coding sequence is TGTGCCAGCTCACCAGGGACCACTCAAGAGACCCAGTACTTC. Amino acids: CASSPGTTQETQYF.

This clonotype was counted between two and nine times. This chain joins TRBV29-1 and TRBJ2-3, with D possibly TRBD2 on 5 matching bases. This CDR3 comprises 12 residues. The V and J ends lost 7 bases and 4 bases respectively, with 12 bases between them. CDR1 is SQVTM and CDR2 is ANQGSEA in the germline V gene. This CDR3 is CSATLVSDTQYF. CDR3 in DNA: TGCAGCGCCACACTAGTTTCAGATACGCAGTATTTT.

The chain employs TRBV5-1 and TRBJ2-1, with 11 bases matching TRBD2. V trimming: 5 bases; J trimming: 4 bases; junction bases outside the gene matches: 5. Germline CDR1 reads SGHRS; CDR2 reads YFSETQ. This CDR3 region has 15 residues. In nucleotides, the CDR3 is TGCGCCAGCAGACTACTAGCGGGAGAATACAATGAGCAGTTCTTC. Translating gives CASRLLAGEYNEQFF.

This clonotype was seen many times. The chain recombines TRBV7-8 with TRBJ2-5; 7 bases fit TRBD1. Germline assignment: CDR1 SGHVS and CDR2 FQNEAQ. Trimming removed 1 base from V and 5 bases from J; junction bases left unmatched: 7. The CDR3 has 15 residues. DNA for the CDR3: TGTGCCAGCAGCTTAGGCACAGGGGTCGGGGAGACCCAGTACTTC. It encodes CASSLGTGVGETQYF.

The chain joins TRBV19 to TRBJ1-5; 11 nucleotides agree with TRBD1. The ends lost 7 bases at V and 4 bases at J; junction bases unmatched: 6. Germline values: CDR1 LNHDA, CDR2 SQIVND (reference sequence). The CDR3 spans 15 residues. CDR3 region: CASTEGQGGNQPQHF. CDR3 coding DNA: TGTGCCAGTACCGAGGGACAGGGGGGTAATCAGCCCCAGCATTTT.